The sequence of this T cell receptor (beta chain) was determined in a study of control samples from healthy donors and cancer patients. Profiling relied on immunoSEQ multiplex PCR, and the TCRdb table lists in-frame clones only, not all of them. The sample holds about 12,000 clones, approximately 93% seen once. V was pared by 6 bases and J by 5 bases, with 9 bases between. The CDR3 is 12 amino acids. The chain uses TRBV12-3 or TRBV12-4 and TRBJ2-3; tentatively, D is TRBD2 (6 bases). The sample consisted of PBMCs. The clonotype was recovered from a man between 65 and 80 years old with head and neck cancer. This CDR3 reads CASSPGGDTQYF. The CDR3 nucleotides read TGTGCCAGCAGCCCCGGGGGAGATACGCAGTATTTT.